These 9 T cell receptor beta chains were sequenced from one sample in a study of CD8 T cells in Susac syndrome. Random hexamers were used to reverse transcribe the RNA input (roughly 0.5 to 1 ug). TCRdb redid the calling of the immunoSEQ multiplex PCR reads with MiXCR, one entry per CDR3 protein. This sample has about 140,000 distinct CDR3 sequences, with approximately 95% found just once. The source material was CD8+ T cells from PBMCs. These receptor sequences come from a human donor in good health.

V gene TRBV29-1 combines with J gene TRBJ2-4, with D perhaps TRBD1 or TRBD2 (5 bases each). Trimming took off 2 bases at V and 2 bases at J, with 10 bases between the two ends. Germline CDR1 is SQVTM and CDR2 is ANQGSEA. The CDR3 sequence is 14 residues long. Here the CDR3 DNA reads TGCAGCGTTGAATGGTGGGGGACCAAAAACATTCAGTACTTC. Its protein product is CSVEWWGTKNIQYF.

This chain links TRBV29-1 with TRBJ2-7; 10 bases match TRBD2. Germline V CDR1 and CDR2: SQVTM, ANQGSEA. CDR3 length: 14 residues. Unmatched junction bases numbered 5, after V lost 4 bases and J lost 2 bases. The CDR3 region has the DNA TGCAGCGTTGCCCGGACTAGCGGCCCCTACGAGCAGTACTTC. Translating gives CSVARTSGPYEQYF.

The rearrangement joins TRBV20-1 to TRBJ2-7, with 9 bases that match TRBD2. Germline assignment: CDR1 DFQATT and CDR2 SNEGSKA (reference sequence). This CDR3 contains 14 residues. V dropped 1 base and J dropped 5; count of bases not matched to a gene: 6. CDR3 in amino acids: CSARVREGYHEQYF. In DNA form, the CDR3 reads TGCAGTGCTAGAGTGCGGGAGGGTTACCACGAGCAGTACTTC.

The CDR3, as DNA: TGTGCCACCAGCAGCGGAGGAGCCGGGACCTTTTCCAAAAACATTCAGTACTTC. Protein: CATSSGGAGTFSKNIQYF. The chain is built from TRBV15 and TRBJ2-4; the D gene could be TRBD1 or TRBD2 (5 bases each). The CDR3 is 18 residues long. Between the trimmed V and J ends, which lost 3 bases and 2 bases, there was a span of 20 bases. Germline assignment: CDR1 LNHNV and CDR2 YYDKDF (reference sequence).

This clonotype appeared once. V usage is TRBV9 and J usage is TRBJ1-2; D gene unclear. Trimming cost V 6 bases and J 8 bases, with 11 bases left between them. CDR3 size: 11 residues. The germline V gene encodes CDR1 SGDLS and CDR2 YYNGEE. For the CDR3, the DNA is TGTGCCAGCACCCGGCCCCCCGGCTACACCTTC. Amino acids: CASTRPPGYTF.

J is TRBJ1-2 and V is TRBV19, with D uncertain. From germline, CDR1 is LNHDA and CDR2 SQIVND (reference sequence). The CDR3 has 11 residues. V dropped 5 bases and J dropped 4 bases, with 5 bases sitting between them. The CDR3 coding sequence is TGTGCCAGTAGTGCCTCCTATGGCTACACCTTC. Its translation: CASSASYGYTF.

V gene TRBV27 combines with J gene TRBJ2-3, with 11 bases matching TRBD2. The V gene end was trimmed by 4 bases and the J gene end by 6 bases; junction bases not matched to a gene: 3. The CDR3 has 14 amino acids. CDR1 and CDR2 (germline): MNHEY, SMNVEV (reference sequence). As DNA, the CDR3 is TGTGCCAGCAGTTCAGGACTAGCGGGTGATACGCAGTATTTT. This translates into CASSSGLAGDTQYF.

This clonotype was found a few times. The chain combines TRBV27 with TRBJ2-7, with a tentative D call TRBD1 (5 bases). Looked up from germline, CDR1 is MNHEY and CDR2 is SMNVEV (reference sequence). V was pared by 4 bases and J by 7 bases, with 14 bases between. The CDR3 has 13 amino acids. This CDR3 reads CASSSATGYEQYF. The CDR3 DNA follows: TGTGCCAGCAGTTCCGCCACAGGTTATGAGCAGTACTTC.

The V gene is TRBV27, the J gene TRBJ2-7; TRBD2 aligns across 7 bases. Germline V gene data show CDR1 as MNHEY and CDR2 as SMNVEV (reference sequence). Unmatched junction bases numbered 9, after V lost 5 bases and J lost 2 bases. The CDR3 length is 15 residues. Here the CDR3 DNA reads TGTGCCAGCAGTACTCCGGCTAGCGGAGCCTACGAGCAGTACTTC. This gives the protein CASSTPASGAYEQYF.